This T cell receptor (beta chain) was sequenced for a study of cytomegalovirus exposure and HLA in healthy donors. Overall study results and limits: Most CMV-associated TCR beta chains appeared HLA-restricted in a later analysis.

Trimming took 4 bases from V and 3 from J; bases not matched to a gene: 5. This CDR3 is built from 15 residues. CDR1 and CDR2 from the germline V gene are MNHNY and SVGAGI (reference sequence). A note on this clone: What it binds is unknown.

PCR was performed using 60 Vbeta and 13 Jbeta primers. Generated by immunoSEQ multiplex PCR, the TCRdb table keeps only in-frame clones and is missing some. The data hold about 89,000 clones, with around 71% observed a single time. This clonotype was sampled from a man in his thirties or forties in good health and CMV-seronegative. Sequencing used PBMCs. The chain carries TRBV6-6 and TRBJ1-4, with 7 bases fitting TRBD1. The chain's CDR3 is CASSLQGRSNEKLFF. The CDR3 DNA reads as TGTGCCAGCAGTTTACAGGGGAGGTCTAATGAAAAACTGTTTTTT.